These T cell receptor beta chains were read from a single sample in a study of Graves' ophthalmopathy and Graves' hyperthyroidism. TCRdb reprocessed the multiplex PCR reads via MiXCR and lists one record per CDR3 protein. The table records 260,000 or so distinct CDR3 sequences, approximately 42% of them present only once. Sample: peripheral blood. These receptors were taken from an adult man with Graves' ophthalmopathy. CDR3s include the opening cysteine and the closing phenylalanine or tryptophan. The D gene is left open where the match is weak. Not every row has a clone size; where given, it reads once, few, many or a size class.

>few|TRBV5-1|TRBJ1-2|.
TGCGCCAGCAGCTTGACCGAGGGATTAACCTATGGCTACACCTTC
CASSLTEGLTYGYTF
>.|TRBV12-3/TRBV12-4|TRBJ2-5|.
TGTGCCAGCAGACCCTTTACGGGCGGAGAGACCCAGTACTTC
CASRPFTGGETQYF
>many|TRBV12-3/TRBV12-4|TRBJ2-7|TRBD1
TGTGCCAGCAGCCCCGGGACAGGGACCTACGAGCAGTACTTC
CASSPGTGTYEQYF
>.|TRBV29-1|TRBJ2-5|.
TGCAGCGTTGATGGGCTTATGGGGTATTGGGACCAAGAGACCCAGTACTTC
CSVDGLMGYWDQETQYF
>many|TRBV29-1|TRBJ2-2|.
TGCAGCGCCTTCCAGCAGGCGGCGAACACCGGGGAGCTGTTTTTT
CSAFQQAANTGELFF
>.|TRBV20-1|TRBJ2-7|.
TGCAGTGCTAGTGAGAGGCCCCTCTACGAGCAGTACTTC
CSASERPLYEQYF
>.|TRBV7-3|TRBJ1-2|.
TGTGCCAGCAGCCCCGGAGGGGGGGGTAACTATGGCTACACCTTC
CASSPGGGGNYGYTF
>.|TRBV24-1|TRBJ2-5|TRBD2
TGTGCCACCAGTGATTCGCCAGGGACTAGCGGCCAAGAGACCCAGTACTTC
CATSDSPGTSGQETQYF
>.|TRBV5-1|TRBJ1-2|.
TGCGCCAGCAGCCCCTCCGGGGGTGGCTACACCTTC
CASSPSGGGYTF
>few|TRBV29-1|TRBJ2-2|.
TGCAGCGTGCCAACACCCTCGAACACCGGGGAGCTGTTTTTT
CSVPTPSNTGELFF
>.|TRBV19|TRBJ1-5|TRBD1
TGTGCCAGTAGTCCCGGGACAGGGGGCCTTAATAGCAATCAGCCCCAGCATTTT
CASSPGTGGLNSNQPQHF
>few|TRBV29-1|TRBJ1-1|.
TGCAGCGTTGGGACAGATAAGACCACTGAAGCTTTCTTT
CSVGTDKTTEAFF
>.|TRBV20-1|TRBJ2-5|TRBD2
TGCAGTGCTAGGGCCAGCGGGGGTTGGGGGGAGACCCAGTACTTC
CSARASGGWGETQYF
>.|TRBV7-6|TRBJ2-2|.
TGTGCCAGCAGCACCCGGGACACCTCGAACACCGGGGAGCTGTTTTTT
CASSTRDTSNTGELFF
>.|TRBV20-1|TRBJ1-3|.
TGCAGTGCTAGAAGGACGGGGAGCTCTGGAAACACCATATATTTT
CSARRTGSSGNTIYF
>.|TRBV7-8|TRBJ1-2|.
TGTGCCAGCAGTTCTACAGTGTTCTATGGCTACACCTTC
CASSSTVFYGYTF
>.|TRBV4-1|TRBJ2-7|.
TGCGCCAGCAGCCAAGAAGCGGGCAGCCCCTCCTACGAGCAGTACTTC
CASSQEAGSPSYEQYF
>.|TRBV4-1|TRBJ2-7|.
TGCGCCAGCAGCCAAGACGACAACTACGAGCAGTACTTC
CASSQDDNYEQYF
>.|TRBV7-9|TRBJ2-3|.
TGTGCCAGCAGCTTACATAGGGAAGATACGCAGTATTTT
CASSLHREDTQYF
>.|TRBV5-6|TRBJ1-1|TRBD1
TGTGCCAGCAGCTACCGGACAGGGGGGAGGACTGAAGCTTTCTTT
CASSYRTGGRTEAFF
>.|TRBV2|TRBJ2-7|TRBD1
TGTGCCAGCTGGTCGGACAGGGGGGGATACGAGCAGTACTTC
CASWSDRGGYEQYF
>.|TRBV28|TRBJ2-5|.
TGTGCCAGCAAATTGGTGCGCCAAGAGACCCAGTACTTC
CASKLVRQETQYF
>.|TRBV7-2|TRBJ1-2|.
TGTGCCAGCAGCTTGAGGGTATTTGGCTACACCTTC
CASSLRVFGYTF
>.|TRBV9|TRBJ2-7|TRBD2
TGTGCCAGCAGCGTAGGGGGCGGGGGCTCCTACGAGCAGTACTTC
CASSVGGGGSYEQYF
>.|TRBV6-5|TRBJ1-2|TRBD1
TGTGCCAGCAGTATTAATCTCGGGACAGGATATGGCTACACCTTC
CASSINLGTGYGYTF
>.|TRBV20-1|TRBJ1-2|TRBD1
TGCAGTGGGGGTACTACCGGGACAGGGTCCTATGGCTACACCTTC
CSGGTTGTGSYGYTF
>many|TRBV24-1|TRBJ1-2|.
TGTGCCACCAGTGGGTCAGAGAACTATGGCTACACCTTC
CATSGSENYGYTF
>.|TRBV20-1|TRBJ1-1|TRBD1
TGCAGTGCTAGAGCCTCTTCAGGGGGACTAGGGAACACTGAAGCTTTCTTT
CSARASSGGLGNTEAFF
>.|TRBV19|TRBJ1-1|.
TGTGCCAGTAGTACCCAGGATGGTGAAGCTTTCTTT
CASSTQDGEAFF
>.|TRBV7-9|TRBJ2-5|.
TGTGCCAGCAGCTTTAGACAGGCTCAAGAGACCCAGTACTTC
CASSFRQAQETQYF
>many|TRBV20-1|TRBJ1-5|.
TGCAGTGGAAACAGGGGCAATCAGCCCCAGCATTTT
CSGNRGNQPQHF
>.|TRBV7-9|TRBJ1-2|TRBD1
TGTGCCAGCAGCTTAAAACAGGGGACGAACTATGGCTACACCTTC
CASSLKQGTNYGYTF
>.|TRBV20-1|TRBJ2-5|.
TGCAGTGCCCTAGGGAGTTTGGAGACCCAGTACTTC
CSALGSLETQYF
>few|TRBV7-2|TRBJ2-5|.
TGTGCCAGCAGCCATTCAGGGTTTGCAGAGACCCAGTACTTC
CASSHSGFAETQYF
>few|TRBV19|TRBJ2-2|TRBD1
TGTGCCAGTAGTTTACGGACAGGGATGAACACCGGGGAGCTGTTTTTT
CASSLRTGMNTGELFF
>.|TRBV7-9|TRBJ2-7|TRBD2
TGTGCCAGCAGCTTGGCCCTAGCGCGGGGGGGATCCTACTCCTACGAGCAGTACTTC
CASSLALARGGSYSYEQYF
>.|TRBV28|TRBJ1-5|.
TGTGCCAGCAGTCCCAGGTTGGGGAATCAGCCCCAGCATTTT
CASSPRLGNQPQHF
>.|TRBV20-1|TRBJ2-5|.
TGCAGTAAATCCCCGGGGAAAGAGACCCAGTACTTC
CSKSPGKETQYF
>.|TRBV2|TRBJ1-2|.
TGTGCCAGCAGGATGGGGATCGTGGGGAACTATGGCTACACCTTC
CASRMGIVGNYGYTF
>.|TRBV7-9|TRBJ2-7|TRBD2
TGTGCCAGCAACCCAGGGAGGGGCTACGAGCAGTACTTC
CASNPGRGYEQYF
>few|TRBV29-1|TRBJ2-7|TRBD1
TGCAGCGTTGAGGCAGGGGGAGACTCCTACGAGCAGTACTTC
CSVEAGGDSYEQYF
>few|TRBV24-1|TRBJ2-5|TRBD1
TGTGCCACCAGTGACAGGGGGAAAGAGACCCAGTACTTC
CATSDRGKETQYF
>.|TRBV6-5|TRBJ1-2|TRBD1
TGTGCCAGCACTGGGACAGGGGGCTTTGGCTACACCTTC
CASTGTGGFGYTF
>many|TRBV10-3|TRBJ1-2|.
TGTGCCATCAGTGAGCCTGCAGGGAAAGGCTACACCTTC
CAISEPAGKGYTF
>.|TRBV20-1|TRBJ2-3|TRBD2
TGCAGTGCTAGTGAGACTAGCGGCTTAGCAAACACAGATACGCAGTATTTT
CSASETSGLANTDTQYF
>.|TRBV2|TRBJ2-7|TRBD1
TGTGCCAGCAGCCCTCAACAGGGGGTATTCAGCGAGCAGTACTTC
CASSPQQGVFSEQYF
>.|TRBV5-5|TRBJ2-7|TRBD1
TGTGCCAGCACCCGCCGACAGGGGGCGAGGGAGCAGTACTTC
CASTRRQGAREQYF
>many|TRBV20-1|TRBJ2-5|.
TGCAGTGCTAGAGCGGGACCGTACCAAGAGACCCAGTACTTC
CSARAGPYQETQYF
>.|TRBV24-1|TRBJ1-5|TRBD1
TGTGCCACCTTGACAGGGTGCAATCAGCCCCAGCATTTT
CATLTGCNQPQHF
>.|TRBV5-1|TRBJ2-2|TRBD2
TGCGCCAGCAGCTTGCTAGCGGGAGGGGTTAACACCGGGGAGCTGTTTTTT
CASSLLAGGVNTGELFF
>.|TRBV15|TRBJ1-1|TRBD1
TGTGCCACCAGCACCCAGGGGGGGCTGAACACTGAAGCTTTCTTT
CATSTQGGLNTEAFF
>.|TRBV2|TRBJ1-6|TRBD1
TGTGCCATAACGACAGGGTCAAGCTCACCCCTCCACTTT
CAITTGSSSPLHF
>few|TRBV19|TRBJ1-1|.
TGTGCCAGTGCAGTAGTATCTGAAGCTTTCTTT
CASAVVSEAFF
>.|TRBV19|TRBJ1-6|.
TGTGCCAGTAGTGCCGGGGCCAATCCCTTCTCACCCCTCCACTTT
CASSAGANPFSPLHF